This T cell receptor (beta chain) appears in the sequencing data of a study of CD8 T cells in Susac syndrome. Overall study: Within the sequenced group of Susac syndrome patients, 5 or 6 showed active disease and roughly 8 were in remission.

The CDR3 has 14 residues. CDR1 and CDR2 from the germline V gene are SGHDT and YYEEEE. V lost 6 bases and J 5 bases, leaving 16 bases between the germline ends. Reverse transcription of about 0.45 to 1 ug RNA was performed with random hexamers. TCRdb independently ran MiXCR on the immunoSEQ multiplex PCR reads; one entry per CDR3 protein. The sample has about 180,000 distinct CDR3 sequences; approximately 94% are singletons. CD8+ and CD4+ blood T cells underwent TCR beta sequencing. V is TRBV5-6 and J is TRBJ2-3; either TRBD1 or TRBD2 may supply D (5 bases each). Sequencing was performed on CD4+ T cells from PBMCs. This receptor was obtained from a human donor with Susac syndrome. The CDR3, as DNA: TGTGCCAGCACCGGGGCGGGCCCTGTAGATACGCAGTATTTT. Protein sequence: CASTGAGPVDTQYF.